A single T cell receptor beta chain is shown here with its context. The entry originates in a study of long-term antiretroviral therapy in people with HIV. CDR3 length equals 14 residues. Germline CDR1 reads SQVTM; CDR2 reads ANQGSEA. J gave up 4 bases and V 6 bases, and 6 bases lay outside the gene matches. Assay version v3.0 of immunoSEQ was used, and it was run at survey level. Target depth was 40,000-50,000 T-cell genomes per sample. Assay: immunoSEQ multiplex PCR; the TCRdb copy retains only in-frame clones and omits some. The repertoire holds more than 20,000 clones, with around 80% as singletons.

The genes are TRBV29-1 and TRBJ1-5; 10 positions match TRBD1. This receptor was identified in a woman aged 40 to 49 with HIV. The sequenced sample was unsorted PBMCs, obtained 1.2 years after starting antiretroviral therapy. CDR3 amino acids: CSVRDRGSNQPQHF. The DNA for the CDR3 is TGCAGCGTCCGGGACAGGGGAAGTAATCAGCCCCAGCATTTT.